The 25 T cell receptor beta chains in this list originate from one sample, sequenced in a study of T cell repertoires in cytomegalovirus infection (dated by TCRdb to about 2019). The sequencing machine was an Illumina HiSeq 1500. TCRdb ran its own pipeline on the public reads, namely fastp trimming at Q25 and MiXCR clone calling, and kept in-frame beta chains. Every CDR3 protein is listed once, alongside the most common genes and DNA of its rows. Within this sample are some 110,000 distinct CDR3 sequences, with around 9.1% of them counted one time only. The ten largest clones capture roughly 31% of the sample. Their target antigens are unknown. Sequences were obtained from PBMCs, sequenced either directly or after in vitro stimulation (not recorded which). These receptors were collected from a human donor in good health (CMV status not recorded). Some clones in this sample may be carry-over from other donors' samples.

In this sample, this clonotype turned up a few times. The V and J genes are TRBV24-1 and TRBJ1-2; the D gene is possibly TRBD1 (5 bases). The V and J ends lost 4 bases and 7 bases respectively, with 15 bases between them. The CDR3 has 14 residues. Germline CDR1 is KGHDR and CDR2 is SFDVKD. CDR3 loop: CATSDQNQGPGYTF. DNA of the CDR3: TGTGCCACCAGTGACCAGAACCAGGGACCTGGCTACACCTTC.

The V gene is TRBV29-1, the J gene TRBJ1-1, with 7 positions matching TRBD1. The V gene end was trimmed by 5 bases and the J gene end by 5 bases; junction bases not matched to a gene: 8. The germline CDR1 and CDR2 sequences are SQVTM and ANQGSEA. The CDR3 contains 13 residues. CDR3 DNA: TGCAGCGTTTCTAGACAGGGTGGTACTGAAGCTTTCTTT. Translation gives CSVSRQGGTEAFF.

This clonotype was seen a few times. This sequence joins TRBV20-1 and TRBJ2-3; TRBD2 matches at 8 bases. The CDR3 has 13 residues. From germline, CDR1 is DFQATT and CDR2 SNEGSKA (reference sequence). CDR3 in amino acids: CSETSDSTDTQYF. The CDR3 nucleotides are TGCAGCGAGACTAGCGATAGCACAGATACGCAGTATTTT.

This clonotype was recorded at least ten times. The chain uses TRBV6-6 and TRBJ2-7; 7 bases line up with TRBD1. From germline, CDR1 is MNHNY and CDR2 SVGAGI (reference sequence). The CDR3 is 12 amino acids. V shed 5 bases and J 7 bases; nucleotides not matched to a gene: 5. In nucleotides, the CDR3 is TGTGCCAGCAGTCCAGGGACAGCTGAGCAGTACGTC. Its translation: CASSPGTAEQYV.

This clonotype has more than one count but fewer than ten. The chain combines TRBV19 with TRBJ1-4; 8 positions agree with TRBD1. CDR1 LNHDA and CDR2 SQIVND come from the germline V gene (reference sequence). The CDR3 is made up of 15 amino acids. J was trimmed by 5 bases and V by 8 bases; bases with no gene match: 10. Here the CDR3 reads CASRGSGQGNEKLFF. The CDR3 nucleotides read TGTGCCAGTCGAGGGTCTGGACAGGGCAATGAAAAACTGTTTTTT.

This clonotype has only a few counts. The CDR3 region is CASSSDRTAEAFF. CDR3 DNA: TGTGCCAGTAGCTCCGACAGGACCGCTGAAGCTTTCTTT. The chain combines TRBV19 with TRBJ1-1, with a possible D match to TRBD1 (6 bases). Looked up from germline, CDR1 is LNHDA and CDR2 is SQIVND (reference sequence). Between the trimmed V and J ends, which lost 6 bases and 6 bases, there was a span of 14 bases. This CDR3 has 13 amino acids.

In its sample, this clonotype was seen a few times. V and J are TRBV11-2 and TRBJ2-1, with no clear D. Trimming cost V 6 bases and J 2 bases, with 5 bases left between them. The CDR3 has 12 amino acids. Germline CDR1 reads SGHAT; CDR2 reads FQNNGV. CDR3 bases: TGTGCCAGCAGATTAACCTACAATGAGCAGTTCTTC. Amino acid sequence: CASRLTYNEQFF.

This clonotype was counted between two and nine times. The chain joins TRBV13 to TRBJ2-1, with a weak D call TRBD2 (6 bases). CDR3 size: 14 residues. V lost 4 bases and J 7 bases, leaving 14 bases between the germline ends. CDR1 PRHDT and CDR2 FYEKMQ come from the germline V gene (reference sequence). The CDR3 nucleotides are TGTGCCAGCAGCTCCTACAGGAGGGAGAATGAGCAGTTCTTC. Protein sequence: CASSSYRRENEQFF.

This clonotype was seen many times. The rearrangement joins TRBV4-1 to TRBJ2-5; 10 nucleotides agree with TRBD2. Looked up from germline, CDR1 is MGHRA and CDR2 is YSYEKL. The trim removed 1 base at V and 5 bases at J, leaving 7 bases unmatched. This CDR3 has 16 amino acids. CDR3: CASSQGSGRAGETQYF. The CDR3 bases are TGCGCCAGCAGCCAAGGAAGCGGGAGGGCCGGGGAGACCCAGTACTTC.

This clonotype appeared many times. The chain links TRBV6-2 or TRBV6-3 to TRBJ1-1; D gene unclear. The germline gives CDR1 MNHEY, CDR2 SVGEGT. V was shortened by 2 bases and J by 11 bases, with 12 bases between the two germline ends. The CDR3 is made up of 12 amino acids. The CDR3 region is CASSYAGFYAFF. The CDR3 bases are TGTGCCAGCAGTTACGCGGGGTTTTACGCTTTCTTT.

By sample fraction, this clonotype is medium-sized (0.01 to 0.1%). The rearrangement uses TRBV10-3 and TRBJ2-6; weak D call: TRBD1 (5 bases). Trimming cost V 6 bases and J 2 bases, with 8 bases left between them. There are 14 residues in the CDR3. Germline V gives CDR1 ENHRY, CDR2 SYGVKD. In DNA form, the CDR3 reads TGTGCCATCAGCCCAGGGCCTGGGGCCAACGTCCTGACTTTC. It yields the protein CAISPGPGANVLTF.

This clonotype was seen repeatedly, ten times or more. The genes are TRBV5-6 and TRBJ2-7; D unresolved. CDR1 is SGHDT and CDR2 is YYEEEE in the germline V gene. V was pared by 0 bases and J by 1 base, with 11 bases between. The CDR3 is 15 residues long. CDR3 coding DNA: TGTGCCAGCAGCTTGGGGTTCCGTCTTTCCTACGAGCAGTACTTC. Protein sequence: CASSLGFRLSYEQYF.

This clonotype was seen only a few times. The chain is built from TRBV10-3 and TRBJ1-1; possibly TRBD1 for D (6 bases). CDR3 length equals 13 residues. CDR1 is ENHRY and CDR2 is SYGVKD in the germline V gene. V was cut by 11 bases and J by 4 bases, with 17 bases left in between. The CDR3: CAGQQGRGTEAFF. CDR3 nucleotides: TGTGCCGGCCAACAGGGAAGAGGCACTGAAGCTTTCTTT.

There are many counts of this clonotype. The rearrangement joins TRBV6-5 to TRBJ1-2; the D gene is possibly TRBD1 (5 bases). V was cut by 0 bases and J by 4 bases, with 9 bases left in between. Germline V gene lookup returns CDR1 MNHEY and CDR2 SVGAGI. The CDR3 is made up of 14 amino acids. CDR3 sequence: CASSYSTGLYGYTF. The CDR3 DNA is TGTGCCAGCAGTTACTCGACGGGACTCTATGGCTACACCTTC.

This clonotype was seen a few times. The DNA of the CDR3 is TGTGCCAGCAGCTTAGAACAGGGGTCGCCCGAAGCTTTCTTT. Its protein is CASSLEQGSPEAFF. The chain joins TRBV7-9 to TRBJ1-1, with 7 bases lining up with TRBD1. In germline, CDR1 is SEHNR, CDR2 FQNEAQ (reference sequence). The CDR3 contains 14 residues. V was pared by 1 base and J by 8 bases, with 7 bases of the junction left unmatched.

The chain links TRBV28 to TRBJ2-5; a weak D match, TRBD2 (6 bases). The CDR3 is 15 amino acids. Germline V gene data show CDR1 as MDHEN and CDR2 as SYDVKM. Trimming removed 8 bases from V and 2 bases from J, with 18 bases in between. The CDR3: CASATWAGRQETQYF. In DNA form, the CDR3 reads TGTGCCAGCGCTACGTGGGCGGGGAGGCAAGAGACCCAGTACTTC.

The sample holds many counts of this clonotype. The chain joins TRBV7-8 to TRBJ2-5, with TRBD2 identical over 7 bases. V trimming: 1 base; J trimming: 2 bases; junction bases outside the gene matches: 4. From germline, CDR1 is SGHVS and CDR2 FQNEAQ. This CDR3 contains 15 residues. CDR3 bases: TGTGCCAGCAGCTTAGGTGGTAGCGGGCAAGAGACCCAGTACTTC. It specifies CASSLGGSGQETQYF.

This sequence joins TRBV6-2 or TRBV6-3 and TRBJ1-5; 8 bases are a match to TRBD1. Germline V CDR1 and CDR2: MNHEY, SVGEGT. V shed 6 bases, J shed 7 bases, and the junction held 11 bases outside the gene matches. This CDR3 contains 15 residues. CDR3 residues: CASSRIDRGGQPQHF. The CDR3 nucleotides read TGTGCCAGCAGCCGAATTGACAGGGGAGGACAGCCCCAGCATTTT.

The V call is TRBV7-4, the J call TRBJ2-5; D remains unclear. Germline-derived CDR1 and CDR2 are SGHVT and SQSDAQ. V lost 6 bases and J 7 bases, leaving 12 bases between the germline ends. This CDR3 has 12 amino acids. CDR3 residues: CASREIRGTQYF. CDR3 in DNA: TGTGCCAGCAGAGAGATAAGAGGGACCCAGTACTTC.

The V and J genes are TRBV5-5 and TRBJ1-3; D is unclear. Germline lookup yields CDR1 SGHKS and CDR2 YYEKEE (reference sequence). The CDR3 is 16 amino acids. V was clipped by 2 bases and J by 0 bases, with 12 bases between them. The CDR3 is CASSLSAGRSGNTIYF. The CDR3 region has the DNA TGTGCCAGCAGCTTATCCGCCGGCCGCTCTGGAAACACCATATATTTT.

The chain has TRBV2 and TRBJ2-7; 7 bases match TRBD1. CDR1 SNHLY and CDR2 FYNNEI come from the germline V gene. The CDR3 sequence is 12 residues long. The V segment lost 8 bases and the J segment 5 bases; nucleotides outside the gene matches: 6. In nucleotides, the CDR3 is TGTGCCAGCGACAGGGATGTGGACGAGCAGTACTTC. Its translation is CASDRDVDEQYF.

This clonotype was seen only a few times. CDR3 sequence reads: CASNQGQGSLLASEQYF. The CDR3 DNA follows: TGTGCCAGCAATCAGGGACAGGGGTCCCTTTTGGCGAGCGAGCAGTACTTC. The gene calls are TRBV7-9 and TRBJ2-7, with 10 bases that match TRBD1. V lost 7 bases to trimming and J lost 6 bases; unmatched junction nucleotides: 18. The CDR3 has 17 amino acids. Germline CDR1 SEHNR, CDR2 FQNEAQ (reference sequence).

Ten or more counts support this clonotype. This chain connects TRBV28 to TRBJ2-4; D not resolved. Trimming shortened V by 7 bases and J by 0 bases, and 22 bases separated the two germline ends. In germline, CDR1 is MDHEN, CDR2 SYDVKM. CDR3 length: 18 amino acids. The CDR3 reads CASNGLISGVLAKNIQYF. DNA of the CDR3: TGTGCCAGCAATGGGCTGATTTCAGGCGTTCTAGCCAAAAACATTCAGTACTTC.

The chain carries TRBV6-1 and TRBJ1-6; a weak D match, TRBD1 (5 bases). This CDR3 contains 15 residues. V dropped 6 bases and J dropped 11 bases, with 20 bases sitting between them. Germline loops: CDR1 MNHNS, CDR2 SASEGT. This CDR3 is CASRADSPSWAPLHF. CDR3 in DNA: TGTGCCAGCAGGGCAGACAGTCCGTCCTGGGCACCCCTCCACTTT.

This clonotype has just a few counts. J is TRBJ2-5 and V is TRBV6-1, with D hard to call. Looked up from germline, CDR1 is MNHNS and CDR2 is SASEGT. This CDR3 has 15 amino acids. Trimming left V 4 bases short and J 5 bases short, with 17 bases between. In nucleotides, the CDR3 is TGTGCCAGCAGTGGCCCGACACCGCGGACGGAGACCCAGTACTTC. This gives the protein CASSGPTPRTETQYF.